The source of this TCR beta chain is a study of cytomegalovirus exposure and HLA in healthy donors (TCRdb year 2017). Broadly, across the study: According to an earlier analysis of 587 of the donors, about 179 million T cells yielded 100 million or so unique TCR beta sequences and less than 300 Gb of sequence data. Approximately 300 gigabases of sequencing data and roughly 81 million unique TCR sequences made up an early release that covered approximately 620 HLA-typed donors. Of the approximately 400 genotyped donors, 81% were placed in the genetic ancestry cluster associated with self-reported Caucasian donors. The aim of the study was to test whether cataloging public T cell receptors could identify signatures of past pathogen exposure. The study profiled the T cell repertoires of 550 to 700 subjects by immunosequencing and related them to cytomegalovirus serostatus. A separate validation cohort of roughly 130 different subjects was used in addition to the roughly 670-subject first cohort. To predict cytomegalovirus infection status, the study brought together high-throughput TCR immunosequencing, statistical association of individual TCRs with disease status, and machine learning. A later analysis re-analyzed previously published TCR beta repertoires from roughly 600 donors and added high-resolution HLA genotyping to study TCR occurrence patterns. Rather than drawing on any new phenotypic data, the later analysis identified candidate immune exposures from TCR beta sequences and the way those sequences occurred across donors. To decide whether each TCR beta V gene segment behaved as functional or pseudogenic, an earlier analysis of some 540 of the donors relied on high-throughput TCR beta sequencing. Donor age, sex, ethnicity and CMV serostatus were compiled alongside the repertoire data. A later genetic analysis used genome-wide SNP genotypes for about three fifths of the 666 donors, treating that subset as a discovery cohort. Every discovery cohort repertoire had been produced on one sequencing platform. Class I and class II HLA loci were covered by the typing at four-digit resolution. Typing coverage differed by locus: A, B, C, DRB1 and DQB1 were typed in about 620-630 donors, DQA1 in about 500, DPA1 in roughly 590, and DPB1 in roughly 470. Roughly 5 DR-DQ haplotypes were handled as single units for association and clustering, since linkage in the cohort was strong. On average, 235,054 unique TCR beta nucleotide sequences were sequenced per donor among about 400 genotyped donors of the cohort, with about 17% of those sequences being non-productive. The paper's findings and limits, for the study overall: This cohort had only TCR beta chains sequenced, and the lack of alpha or paired-chain data limited which features could be detected. Linkage disequilibrium might explain the correlated functional status among segregating V segments, but an unknown experimental factor could not be excluded. Compared with the roughly 700-donor mean, donors in an Asian-associated ancestry cluster had fewer N-insertions in productive TCRs, according to a later genetic analysis. Because HLA typing was missing for some donors at each locus, association tests included only the typed subset. The earlier analysis of approximately 540 of the donors excluded fewer than 20 rarely observed V segments, including chromosome 9 orphons, because counts were too low. Strong co-occurrence of HLA alleles, especially DR and DQ, made assigning TCR associations to individual alleles difficult. A few of the identified cytomegalovirus-associated TCR beta chains were confirmed in vitro to be specific for cytomegalovirus antigens. The classifier was reported to diagnose cytomegalovirus status with high specificity and sensitivity in both the original cohort and the validation cohort. The presence/absence analyses assumed that sequencing depth was roughly uniform across donors, and that assumption may not be true. It was suggested by the authors that the approach could potentially be generalized to other disease states and immunological phenotypes. In an earlier analysis of some 540 of the donors, most TCR beta V segments appeared in productive rearrangements about 90% or about 30% of the time, broadly matching IMGT annotations. A later analysis found that HLA-associated TCR beta chains were more clonally expanded and had lower generation probabilities than equally common non-associated chains. Most TCR sequences were seen in very few donors, while some public TCRs were found in many individuals. Specific HLA alleles were associated with roughly 16,000 TCR beta sequences at a false discovery rate of 0.05 in a later analysis. In a later analysis, the rate of TCR association differed among HLA loci, with DRB1 alleles having the most associated TCRs and HLA-C alleles having the fewest. Some IMGT-functional V segments, including TRBV6-2 and TRBV6-3, could not be distinguished by the 87-base-pair reads and were therefore excluded. Immune exposure information for the cohort was limited to CMV serostatus. A later analysis reported that several top co-occurrence clusters appeared linked to parvovirus B19, influenza, CMV and Epstein-Barr virus. The study gave a list of about 150 TCR beta chains associated with cytomegalovirus. The sequencing pipeline was judged likely to have produced a cluster of highly shared sequence variants as a technical artifact. V-gene and J-gene trimming of TCR beta chains was associated with a missense DCLRE1C variant in a later genetic analysis, and the association was replicated in an independent cohort. In a later analysis, most CMV-associated TCR beta chains were found to appear HLA-restricted, with HLA associations seemingly driven largely by CMV exposure. A further reported finding was that TCR beta sequences accurately predicted the HLA-A and HLA-B alleles for most subjects in the first cohort.

Germline trimming amounts to 5 bases on V and 2 bases on J, with 6 as the count of junction bases outside the gene matches. Measured from the cysteine to the phenylalanine, the CDR3 is 16 residues long. Here the CDR3 DNA is all that survives: 48 bases in frame from base 1. For CDR1 and CDR2, the germline V gene lists SGHAT and FQNNGV. The protocol used for the library was the immunoSEQ multiplex PCR assay. For the multiplex PCR, a mixture combining 60 forward primers for TCR Vbeta segments and 13 reverse primers for TCR Jbeta segments was used. The CDR3 region of rearranged TCR beta genes was amplified from genomic DNA with a multiplex PCR assay. On the Illumina HiSeq System, the amplified TCR beta libraries were sequenced as 87-base-pair reads. The paper's data handling went like this. Across the 670 or so repertoires, a later analysis counted some 80 million unique TCR beta chains, approximately 10 million of which were shared by at least two donors. To remove PCR and sequencing errors, raw reads were error-corrected and collapsed into unique sequences using a nearest-neighbor algorithm that merged closely related sequences. V, D and J gene segments were assigned by aligning CDR3 sequences to IMGT reference sequences. For a sequence to be retained, at least a six-nucleotide match to both a V gene segment and a J gene segment was required. A rearrangement counted as productive if the CDR3 had no stop codons and remained in frame with V and J, and every other rearrangement counted as non-productive. Following IMGT convention, CDR3 was defined as the stretch from the second conserved V-encoded cysteine to the conserved J-encoded phenylalanine. Sequences without an unambiguous match to a single V gene segment were excluded from the earlier analysis of 450 to 650 of the donors. In an earlier analysis of approximately 500 of the donors, a V segment was called functional when productive rearrangements were above 56.7%, and segregating when the standard deviation between donors exceeded 5%. A statistical classification framework was built to diagnose cytomegalovirus status from the catalog of TCR beta chain sequences. In a later analysis, V and J genes were assigned by comparing TCR nucleotide sequences against IMGT/GENE-DB human TR gene sequences. Using the TCRdist pipeline, a later analysis assigned CDR3 sequences along with most-parsimonious VDJ recombination scenarios. In a later analysis, each TCR beta chain was defined by its CDR3 amino acid sequence together with its V-gene family, and reads without a unique V-gene family were excluded. A later analysis removed several hundred highly shared, low-generation-probability nucleotide sequences to deal with suspected cross-contamination and a sequencing artifact. For each public chain, a later analysis derived a clonal expansion index from normalized ranks of inferred template counts within each repertoire. A later analysis computed generation probabilities with a VDJ recombination model fitted to out-of-frame rearrangements, and checked the results against IGoR. Hypergeometric tests were used in a later analysis to score TCR-TCR, TCR-HLA and TCR-CMV co-occurrence, with a repertoire-size bias correction applied to the TCR pairs. To estimate false discovery rates, a later analysis permuted the HLA or CMV assignments 20 times. In a later analysis, co-occurring TCRs were grouped using DBSCAN, with TCRdist sequence similarity added in when clustering inside HLA-allele-positive subsets. Repertoires with fewer than 30,000 or more than 120,000 public chains, plus five repertoires with anomalous nucleotide sharing, were excluded from co-occurrence clustering. TCRdb retrieved this table from immuneACCESS and kept in-frame rearrangements only. Not all clones are present; in checked studies, unresolved V genes account for under half, and no reason is known for the remainder. Clone size and V and J calls were adopted from that table, with D and trimming inferred from the DNA. A total of fewer than 250,000 clones appear in this sample, more than 60% of them only once. Clones ranked in the top ten supply 2% to 2.5% of the sample.

This clone was detected only once. Its binding antigen is unknown. No base qualities exist here, and no much larger clone lies one base off it. The cohort was made up of approximately 670 healthy bone marrow donors. At the time of sampling, all cohort members were nominally healthy, though unrecorded immune exposures were likely present. The donor tested CMV seropositive, placing the donor among the approximately 290 seropositive members of the cohort. A peripheral blood sample was collected from each donor, and TCR beta sequencing was performed on peripheral blood mononuclear cells. The Qiagen DNeasy Blood Extraction Kit was used to extract genomic DNA from the blood cell samples.

The sequence came from a woman in her twenties or thirties in good health and CMV-seropositive. The sample consisted of PBMCs. The chain is encoded by TRBV11-2 joined to TRBJ2-3, with 11 bases aligning to TRBD2. The bases read TGTGCCAGCAGCATAGCTAGCGGGAGGATCACAGATACGCAGTATTTT. Its coded protein is CASSIASGRITDTQYF.